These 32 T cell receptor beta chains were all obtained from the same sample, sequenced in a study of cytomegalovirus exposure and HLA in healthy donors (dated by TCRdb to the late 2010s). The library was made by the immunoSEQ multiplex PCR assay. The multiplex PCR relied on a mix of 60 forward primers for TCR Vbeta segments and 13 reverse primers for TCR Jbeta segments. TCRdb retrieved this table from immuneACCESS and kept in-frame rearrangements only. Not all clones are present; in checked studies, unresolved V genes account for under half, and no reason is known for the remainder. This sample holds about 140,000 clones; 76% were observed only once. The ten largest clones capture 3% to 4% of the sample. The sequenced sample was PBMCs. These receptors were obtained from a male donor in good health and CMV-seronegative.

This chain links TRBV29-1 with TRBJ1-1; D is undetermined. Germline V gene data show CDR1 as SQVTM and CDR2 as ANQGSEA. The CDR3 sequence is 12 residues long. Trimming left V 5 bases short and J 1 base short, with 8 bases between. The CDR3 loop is CSVLTENTEAFF. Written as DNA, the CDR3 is TGCAGCGTTTTAACAGAGAACACTGAAGCTTTCTTT.

In DNA, the CDR3 is TGCGCCAGCAGCTTGGGAGTAGCAACTAATGAAAAACTGTTTTTT. Protein: CASSLGVATNEKLFF. The V and J genes are TRBV5-1 and TRBJ1-4, with no clear D. The CDR3 has 15 amino acids. Trimming shortened V by 0 bases and J by 0 bases, and 6 bases separated the two germline ends. CDR1 and CDR2 from the germline V gene are SGHRS and YFSETQ.

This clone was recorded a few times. The CDR3: CASRRGGVGRDEQFF. In nucleotides, the CDR3 is TGTGCCAGTAGGCGTGGGGGGGTCGGACGGGATGAGCAGTTCTTC. V gene TRBV19 combines with J gene TRBJ2-1, with 7 positions matching TRBD2. Trimming removed 6 bases from V and 8 bases from J; junction bases left unmatched: 13. The CDR3 runs to 15 residues. Germline CDR1 is LNHDA and CDR2 is SQIVND (reference sequence).

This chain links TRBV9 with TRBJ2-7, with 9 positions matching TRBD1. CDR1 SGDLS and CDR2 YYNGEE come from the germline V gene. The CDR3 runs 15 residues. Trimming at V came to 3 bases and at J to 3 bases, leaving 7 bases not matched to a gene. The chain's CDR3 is CASSGSGTGNYEQYF. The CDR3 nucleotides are TGTGCCAGCAGCGGCTCTGGGACAGGGAACTACGAGCAGTACTTC.

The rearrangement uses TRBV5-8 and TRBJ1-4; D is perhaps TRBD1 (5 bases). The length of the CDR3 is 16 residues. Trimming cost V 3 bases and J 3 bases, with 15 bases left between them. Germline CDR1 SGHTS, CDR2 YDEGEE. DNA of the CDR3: TGTGCCAGCAGCTCAACTTTCGGGGGGGCTAATGAAAAACTGTTTTTT. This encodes CASSSTFGGANEKLFF.

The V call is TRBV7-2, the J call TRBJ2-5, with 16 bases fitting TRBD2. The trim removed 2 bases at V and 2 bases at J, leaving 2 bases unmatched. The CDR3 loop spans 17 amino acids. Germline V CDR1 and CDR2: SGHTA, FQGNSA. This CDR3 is CASSLWGLAGGQETQYF. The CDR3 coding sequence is TGTGCCAGCAGCTTATGGGGACTAGCGGGAGGGCAAGAGACCCAGTACTTC.

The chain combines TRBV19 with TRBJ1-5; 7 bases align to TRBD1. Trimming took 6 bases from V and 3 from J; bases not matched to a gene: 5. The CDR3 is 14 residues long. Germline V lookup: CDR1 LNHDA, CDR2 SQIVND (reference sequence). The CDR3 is CASRMGQLNQPQHF. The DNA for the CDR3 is TGTGCCAGTAGAATGGGACAGCTCAATCAGCCCCAGCATTTT.

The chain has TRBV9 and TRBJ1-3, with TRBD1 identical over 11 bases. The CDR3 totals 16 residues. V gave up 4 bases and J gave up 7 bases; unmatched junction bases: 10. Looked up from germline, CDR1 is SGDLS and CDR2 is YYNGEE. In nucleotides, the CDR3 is TGTGCCAGCAGCAAGTCAATGGACAGGGGGCAGAACACCATATATTTT. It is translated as CASSKSMDRGQNTIYF.

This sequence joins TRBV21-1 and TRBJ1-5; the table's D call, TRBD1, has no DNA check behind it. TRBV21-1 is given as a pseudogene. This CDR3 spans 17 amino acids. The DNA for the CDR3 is TGTGCCAGCAGCAAAGCGGCGACAGGGGAAAGCAATCAGCCCCAGCATTTT. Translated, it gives CASSKAATGESNQPQHF.

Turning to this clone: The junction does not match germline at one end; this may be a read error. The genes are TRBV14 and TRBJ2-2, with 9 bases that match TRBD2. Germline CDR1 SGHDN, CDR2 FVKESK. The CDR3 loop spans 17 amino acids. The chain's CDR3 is CAGSLLAGGANTGELFF. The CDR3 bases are TGTGCCGGCAGCCTACTAGCGGGTGGGGCGAACACCGGGGAGCTGTTTTTT.

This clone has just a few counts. CDR3 nucleotides: TGTGCCAGCAGCTCCCCCACCCGGGGGAGCACTGAAGCTTTCTTT. It is translated as CASSSPTRGSTEAFF. V is TRBV7-8 and J is TRBJ1-1; tentative D call: TRBD1 (5 bases). Germline-derived CDR1 and CDR2 are SGHVS and FQNEAQ. The CDR3 is 15 amino acids. The ends were cut back, 4 bases at V and 4 bases at J, with 16 bases in the middle.

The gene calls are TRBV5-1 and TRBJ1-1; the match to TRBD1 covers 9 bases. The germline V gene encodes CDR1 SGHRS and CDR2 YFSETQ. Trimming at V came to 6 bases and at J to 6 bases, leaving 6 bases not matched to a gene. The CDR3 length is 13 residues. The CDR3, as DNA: TGCGCCAGCACCTCCCGGGACAGGGCTGAAGCTTTCTTT. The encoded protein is CASTSRDRAEAFF.

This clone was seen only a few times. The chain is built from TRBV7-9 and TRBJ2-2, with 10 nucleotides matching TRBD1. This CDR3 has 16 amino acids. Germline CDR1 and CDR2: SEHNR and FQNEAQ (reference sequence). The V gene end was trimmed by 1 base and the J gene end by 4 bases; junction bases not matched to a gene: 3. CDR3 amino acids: CASSLGQGARTGELFF. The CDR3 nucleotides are TGTGCCAGCAGCTTAGGACAGGGGGCTCGCACCGGGGAGCTGTTTTTT.

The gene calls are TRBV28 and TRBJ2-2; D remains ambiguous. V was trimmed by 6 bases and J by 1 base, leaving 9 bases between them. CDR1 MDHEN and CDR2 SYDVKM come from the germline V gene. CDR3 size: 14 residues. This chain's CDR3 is CASRVGGNTGELFF. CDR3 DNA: TGTGCCAGCAGGGTAGGCGGGAACACCGGGGAGCTGTTTTTT.

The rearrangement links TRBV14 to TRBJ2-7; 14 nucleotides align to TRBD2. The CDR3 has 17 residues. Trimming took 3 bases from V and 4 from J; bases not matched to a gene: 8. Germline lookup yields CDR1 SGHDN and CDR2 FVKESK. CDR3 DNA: TGTGCCAGCAGCCATGGGACTAGCGGGAGTCGACGGTACGAGCAGTACTTC. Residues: CASSHGTSGSRRYEQYF.

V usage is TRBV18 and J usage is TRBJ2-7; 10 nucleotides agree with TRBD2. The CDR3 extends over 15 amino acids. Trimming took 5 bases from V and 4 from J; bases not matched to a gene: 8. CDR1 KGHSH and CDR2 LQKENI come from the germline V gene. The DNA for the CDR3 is TGTGCCAGCTCAGTAACCGGGACTAGCGCGTACGAGCAGTACTTC. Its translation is CASSVTGTSAYEQYF.

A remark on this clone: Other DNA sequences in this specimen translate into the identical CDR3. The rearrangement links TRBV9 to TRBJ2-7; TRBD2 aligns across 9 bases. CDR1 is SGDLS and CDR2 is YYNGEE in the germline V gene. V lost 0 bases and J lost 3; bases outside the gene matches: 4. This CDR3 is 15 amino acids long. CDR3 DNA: TGTGCCAGCAGCGTAGAAAGCGGGGGGCACTACGAGCAGTACTTC. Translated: CASSVESGGHYEQYF. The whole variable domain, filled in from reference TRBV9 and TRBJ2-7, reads DSGVTQTPKHLITATGQRVTLRCSPRSGDLSVYWYQQSLDQGLQFLIQYYNGEERAKGNILERFSAQQFPDLHSELNLSSLELGDSALYFCASSVESGGHYEQYFGPGTRLTVT.

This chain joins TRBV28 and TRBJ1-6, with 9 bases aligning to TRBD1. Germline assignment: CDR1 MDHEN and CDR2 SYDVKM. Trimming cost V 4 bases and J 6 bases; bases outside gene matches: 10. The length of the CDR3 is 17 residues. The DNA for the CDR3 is TGTGCCAGCAGTTCCGTCGGACAGGGGATCATTAATTCACCCCTCCACTTT. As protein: CASSSVGQGIINSPLHF.

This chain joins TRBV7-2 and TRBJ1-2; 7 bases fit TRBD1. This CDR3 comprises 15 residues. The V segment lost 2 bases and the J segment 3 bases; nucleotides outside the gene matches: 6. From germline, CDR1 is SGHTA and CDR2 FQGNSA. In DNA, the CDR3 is TGTGCCAGCAGCTTAAGGACAGGTAGCGACTATGGCTACACCTTC. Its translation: CASSLRTGSDYGYTF.

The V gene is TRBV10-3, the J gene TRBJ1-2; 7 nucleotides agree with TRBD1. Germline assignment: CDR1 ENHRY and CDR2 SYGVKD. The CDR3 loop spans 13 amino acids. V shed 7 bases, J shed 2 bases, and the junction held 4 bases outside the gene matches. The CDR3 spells CAITMTGNYGYTF. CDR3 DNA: TGTGCCATCACTATGACAGGGAACTATGGCTACACCTTC.

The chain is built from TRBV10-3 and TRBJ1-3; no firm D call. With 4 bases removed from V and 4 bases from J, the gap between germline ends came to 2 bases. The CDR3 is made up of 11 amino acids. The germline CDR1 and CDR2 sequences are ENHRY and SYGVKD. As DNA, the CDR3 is TGTGCCATCAGTGCGGGAAACACCATATATTTT. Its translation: CAISAGNTIYF.

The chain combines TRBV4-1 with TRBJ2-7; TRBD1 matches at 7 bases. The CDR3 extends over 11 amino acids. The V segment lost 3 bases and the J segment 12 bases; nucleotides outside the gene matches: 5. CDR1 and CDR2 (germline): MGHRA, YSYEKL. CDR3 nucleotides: TGCGCCAGCAGCCAGACGGACAGGTCGTACTTC. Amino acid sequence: CASSQTDRSYF.

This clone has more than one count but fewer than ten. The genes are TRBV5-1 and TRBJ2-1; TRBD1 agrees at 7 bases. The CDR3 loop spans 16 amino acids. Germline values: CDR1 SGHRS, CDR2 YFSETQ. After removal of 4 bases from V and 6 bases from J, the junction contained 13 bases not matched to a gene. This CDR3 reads CASSLSVQGMINEQFF. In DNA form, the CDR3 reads TGCGCCAGCAGCCTGTCGGTACAGGGGATGATCAATGAGCAGTTCTTC.

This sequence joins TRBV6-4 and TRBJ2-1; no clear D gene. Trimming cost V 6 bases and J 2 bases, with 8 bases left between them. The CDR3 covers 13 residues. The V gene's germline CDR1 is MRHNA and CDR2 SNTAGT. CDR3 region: CASSRVPYNEQFF. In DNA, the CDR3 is TGTGCCAGCAGCCGGGTTCCCTACAATGAGCAGTTCTTC.

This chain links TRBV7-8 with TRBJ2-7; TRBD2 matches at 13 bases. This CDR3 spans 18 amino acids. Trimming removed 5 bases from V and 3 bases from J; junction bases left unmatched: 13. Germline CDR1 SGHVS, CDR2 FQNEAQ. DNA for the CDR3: TGTGCCAGCAGCCTCACTAGCGGGAGGGCCCGACCCCACTACGAGCAGTACTTC. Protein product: CASSLTSGRARPHYEQYF.

CDR3: CASRKGQGGTEAFF. The CDR3 DNA follows: TGTGCCAGCAGGAAAGGACAGGGAGGAACTGAAGCTTTCTTT. This chain uses TRBV6-1 with TRBJ1-1, with 8 bases aligning to TRBD1. Germline V gives CDR1 MNHNS, CDR2 SASEGT. Germline trimming cut 6 bases from V and 5 bases from J; bases unmatched to any gene: 8. The CDR3 runs to 14 residues.

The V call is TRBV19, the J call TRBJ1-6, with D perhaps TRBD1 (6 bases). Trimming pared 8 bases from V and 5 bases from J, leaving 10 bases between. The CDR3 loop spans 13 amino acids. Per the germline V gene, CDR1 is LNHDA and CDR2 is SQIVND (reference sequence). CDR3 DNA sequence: TGTGCCAGTCGACAGGTCGATAATTCACCCCTCCACTTT. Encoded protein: CASRQVDNSPLHF. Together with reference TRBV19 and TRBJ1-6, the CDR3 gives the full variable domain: DGGITQSPKYLFRKEGQNVTLSCEQNLNHDAMYWYRQDPGQGLRLIYYSQIVNDFQKGDIAEGYSVSREKKESFPLTVTSAQKNPTAFYLCASRQVDNSPLHFGNGTRLTVT.

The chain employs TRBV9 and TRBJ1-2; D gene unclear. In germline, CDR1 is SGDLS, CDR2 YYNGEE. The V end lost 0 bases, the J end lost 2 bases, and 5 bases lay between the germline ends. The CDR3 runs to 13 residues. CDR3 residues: CASSVVQNYGYTF. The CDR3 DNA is TGTGCCAGCAGCGTAGTACAGAACTATGGCTACACCTTC. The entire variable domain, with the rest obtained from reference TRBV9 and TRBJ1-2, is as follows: DSGVTQTPKHLITATGQRVTLRCSPRSGDLSVYWYQQSLDQGLQFLIQYYNGEERAKGNILERFSAQQFPDLHSELNLSSLELGDSALYFCASSVVQNYGYTFGSGTRLTVV.

The CDR3 bases are TGTGCCAGCAGCCCCCGACTGACTGGCTACGAGCAGTACTTC. Its protein is CASSPRLTGYEQYF. This chain links TRBV9 with TRBJ2-5; unclear D gene. The end of the DNA aligns better with TRBJ2-7, so the J call may be wrong. The CDR3 contains 14 residues. Germline CDR1 SGDLS, CDR2 YYNGEE.

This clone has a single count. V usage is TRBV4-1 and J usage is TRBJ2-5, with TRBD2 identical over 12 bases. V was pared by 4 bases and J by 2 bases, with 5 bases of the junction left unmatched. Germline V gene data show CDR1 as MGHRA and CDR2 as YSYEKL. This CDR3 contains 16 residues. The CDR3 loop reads CASSRGLAGTQETQYF. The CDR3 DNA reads TGCGCCAGCAGCCGAGGACTAGCGGGAACGCAAGAGACCCAGTACTTC.

CDR3 bases: TGTGCCAGCTCAACGGGAGGACATACTGAAGCTTTCTTT. It translates to CASSTGGHTEAFF. The chain joins TRBV18 to TRBJ1-1; tentatively, D is TRBD1 (5 bases). The CDR3 has 13 residues. V was cut by 5 bases and J by 5 bases, with 12 bases left in between. CDR1 is KGHSH, CDR2 LQKENI, per germline. The variable domain in full, completed from reference TRBV18 and TRBJ1-1, reads NAGVMQNPRHLVRRRGQEARLRCSPMKGHSHVYWYRQLPEEGLKFMVYLQKENIIDESGMPKERFSAEFPKEGPSILRIQQVVRGDSAAYFCASSTGGHTEAFFGQGTRLTVV.

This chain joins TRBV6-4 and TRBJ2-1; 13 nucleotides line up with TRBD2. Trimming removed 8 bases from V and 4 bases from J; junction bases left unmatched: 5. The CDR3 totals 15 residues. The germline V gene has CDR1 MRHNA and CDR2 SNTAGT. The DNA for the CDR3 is TGTGCCAGCCACACTAGCGGGGGGGATTACAATGAGCAGTTCTTC. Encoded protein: CASHTSGGDYNEQFF.